This TCR beta chain is from a study of T cells in tuberculosis. As for the study in general: T cells were selected with CD1B tetramers loaded with glucose monomycolate. IGRA-negative adolescents, IGRA-positive adolescents with latent tuberculosis and adults with active tuberculosis formed this South African cohort. Study conclusions and caveats: Active tuberculosis cases were adults; controls were adolescents.

Trimming shortened V by 2 bases and J by 2 bases, and 14 bases separated the two germline ends. The germline gives CDR1 SGHTA, CDR2 FQGNSA. This CDR3 region has 16 residues. Each donor contributed about 100,000 T cells on average, unsorted. Points on this clone: The antigen is undetermined.

The protocol was immunoSEQ multiplex PCR, while the TCRdb copy is restricted to in-frame clones and leaves out a portion. The sample includes roughly 32,000 clones, less than 97% seen only once; the top ten take 2% to 3%. The rearrangement links TRBV7-2 to TRBJ2-3, with D possibly TRBD2 on 6 matching bases. The receptor's source is a donor aged 5-35 years with latent tuberculosis or without tuberculosis infection. Sequencing input: PBMCs. The CDR3 spells CASSLIAGTFTDTQYF. The CDR3 coding sequence is TGTGCCAGCAGCTTAATTGCGGGGACCTTCACAGATACGCAGTATTTT. Drawing the rest from reference TRBV7-2 and TRBJ2-3, the complete variable domain is GAGVSQSPSNKVTEKGKDVELRCDPISGHTALYWYRQSLGQGLEFLIYFQGNSAPDKSGLPSDRFSAERTGGSVSTLTIQRTQQEDSAVYLCASSLIAGTFTDTQYFGPGTRLTVL.